The rows below give T cell receptor beta chains drawn from one sample of a study of cytomegalovirus exposure and HLA in healthy donors. The method was immunoSEQ multiplex PCR; TCRdb's version includes in-frame clones alone and lacks a portion of them. The sample carries 200,000 to 250,000 clones, around 90% recorded once. The sequencing input was PBMCs. Receptors were obtained from a woman younger than 30 in good health and CMV-seronegative. The CDR3 runs from the conserved cysteine through the conserved F or W. Fields, in order: J gene, clone size, V gene, D gene, CDR3 protein, CDR3 DNA. A D gene is named only where the DNA matches it firmly. Not all rows give a size; the values are once, few, many and, for expanded clones, a class.

>TRBJ2-1|-|TRBV7-9|TRBD2
CASSLKREGPREQFF
TGTGCCAGCAGCTTAAAGCGGGAGGGCCCTCGTGAGCAGTTCTTC
>TRBJ1-1|-|TRBV7-9|-
CASSPVNTEAFF
TGTGCCAGCAGCCCCGTGAACACTGAAGCTTTCTTT
>TRBJ1-1|-|TRBV29-1|TRBD1
CSLTQGANTEAFF
TGCAGCCTCACACAGGGGGCGAACACTGAAGCTTTCTTT
>TRBJ2-7|-|TRBV5-4|-
CATSPRDYEQYF
TGTGCCACCTCCCCGAGGGACTACGAGCAGTACTTC
>TRBJ1-1|-|TRBV9|-
CASSVGPQTEAFF
TGTGCCAGCAGCGTTGGTCCCCAGACTGAAGCTTTCTTT
>TRBJ1-2|-|TRBV5-1|TRBD1
CASSLDRDGYGYTF
TGCGCCAGCAGCCTGGACAGGGATGGCTATGGCTACACCTTC
>TRBJ2-3|-|TRBV6-1|-
CASSNTRERADTQYF
TGTGCCAGCAGTAACACGAGAGAGAGGGCAGATACGCAGTATTTT
>TRBJ1-1|-|TRBV5-1|TRBD1
CASTDRVGTEAFF
TGCGCCAGCACGGACAGGGTTGGCACTGAAGCTTTCTTT
>TRBJ2-1|-|TRBV28|-
CASSLRRIVYNEQFF
TGTGCCAGCAGTTTGAGGAGGATTGTCTACAATGAGCAGTTCTTC
>TRBJ2-1|-|TRBV15|TRBD2
CATSAGLAEYNEQFF
TGTGCCACCAGCGCCGGACTAGCGGAATACAATGAGCAGTTCTTC
>TRBJ1-1|-|TRBV11-3|TRBD1
CASSPQGVNTEAFF
TGTGCCAGCAGCCCACAGGGGGTGAACACTGAAGCTTTCTTT
>TRBJ2-1|-|TRBV7-8|-
CASSRRVNEQFF
TGTGCCAGCAGCCGCAGGGTCAATGAGCAGTTCTTC
>TRBJ2-3|-|TRBV5-1|-
CASSLGESSTDTQYF
TGCGCCAGCAGCTTGGGGGAGTCAAGCACAGATACGCAGTATTTT
>TRBJ1-2|-|TRBV19|TRBD1
CASSTAGGLSYDGYTF
TGTGCCAGTAGTACCGCAGGGGGCCTGTCCTATGATGGCTACACCTTC
>TRBJ2-2|-|TRBV5-1|-
CASSLVGGTGELFF
TGCGCCAGCAGCTTGGTGGGGGGTACCGGGGAGCTGTTTTTT
>TRBJ2-7|-|TRBV7-8|TRBD1
CASSLPKTKRQGSTYEQYF
TGTGCCAGCAGCTTACCAAAGACAAAACGACAGGGATCAACCTACGAGCAGTACTTC
>TRBJ2-1|-|TRBV5-1|-
CASSLGGRSSYNEQFF
TGCGCCAGCAGCTTGGGAGGGAGGAGCTCCTACAATGAGCAGTTCTTC
>TRBJ2-7|-|TRBV2|-
CASLGANYEQYF
TGTGCCAGCCTAGGCGCGAACTACGAGCAGTACTTC
>TRBJ1-1|once|TRBV4-1|TRBD1
CANSQWDSRYTEAFF
TGCGCCAACAGCCAGTGGGACAGCCGATACACTGAAGCTTTCTTT
>TRBJ2-3|-|TRBV30|-
CAWSVGGTDTQYF
TGTGCCTGGAGTGTAGGGGGCACAGATACGCAGTATTTT
>TRBJ2-5|-|TRBV15|-
CATSRDWRGGETQYF
TGTGCCACCAGCAGAGATTGGAGGGGCGGGGAGACCCAGTACTTC
>TRBJ2-7|-|TRBV5-1|-
CASRFQGPIHEQYF
TGCGCCAGCAGGTTTCAGGGTCCGATCCACGAGCAGTACTTC
>TRBJ2-3|-|TRBV10-2|-
CASSDSTDTQYF
TGCGCCAGCAGCGACAGTACAGATACGCAGTATTTT
>TRBJ2-7|-|TRBV7-8|-
CASRPRATYEQYF
TGTGCCAGCCGGCCCAGGGCGACCTACGAGCAGTACTTC
>TRBJ1-6|once|TRBV15|-
CATKPGIYNSPLHF
TGTGCCACCAAGCCGGGGATATATAATTCACCCCTCCACTTT
>TRBJ2-1|-|TRBV7-3|TRBD1
CASSSGTGAPNEQFF
TGTGCCAGCAGCTCCGGGACAGGGGCGCCGAATGAGCAGTTCTTC
>TRBJ1-1|-|TRBV25-1|TRBD1
CASSESGTANTEAFF
TGTGCCAGCAGTGAATCCGGGACAGCCAACACTGAAGCTTTCTTT
>TRBJ2-5|-|TRBV6-5|-
CASTPRRETQYF
TGTGCCAGCACACCCCGGAGGGAGACCCAGTACTTC
>TRBJ2-7|once|TRBV28|TRBD1
CASSFVNHRGLGEQYF
TGTGCCAGCAGTTTCGTAAATCACAGGGGCTTGGGGGAGCAGTACTTC
>TRBJ1-5|-|TRBV7-2|TRBD1
CASSPDRGLQPQHF
TGTGCCAGCAGCCCGGACAGGGGGCTTCAGCCCCAGCATTTT
>TRBJ2-1|-|TRBV27|TRBD2
CASSQLAGVGNEQFF
TGTGCCAGCAGCCAACTAGCGGGAGTGGGCAATGAGCAGTTCTTC
>TRBJ2-3|-|TRBV7-6|-
CASSSQSYTDTQYF
TGTGCCAGCAGCTCCCAGTCTTACACAGATACGCAGTATTTT
>TRBJ2-1|-|TRBV11-2|TRBD2
CASSSPLGAGEKEFF
TGTGCCAGCAGCTCGCCCTTGGGAGCGGGAGAAAAGGAGTTCTTC
>TRBJ1-1|once|TRBV30|-
CAWSGRGAAFF
TGTGCCTGGAGTGGGAGGGGCGCAGCTTTCTTT
>TRBJ1-2|-|TRBV5-4|-
CASSSRINNYGYTF
TGTGCCAGCAGCTCCAGGATAAACAACTATGGCTACACCTTC
>TRBJ2-7|-|TRBV7-9|TRBD2
CASSSLGTSGKTYEQYF
TGTGCCAGCAGCTCACTTGGGACTAGCGGGAAAACCTACGAGCAGTACTTC
>TRBJ2-1|once|TRBV5-1|-
CASSSRGPYNEQFF
TGCGCCAGCAGCAGCAGGGGCCCCTACAATGAGCAGTTCTTC
>TRBJ2-1|-|TRBV30|TRBD2
CAWGRLAAYNEQFF
TGTGCCTGGGGAAGACTAGCGGCCTACAATGAGCAGTTCTTC
>TRBJ1-1|-|TRBV11-1|TRBD1
CASSLVRVNRGNTEAFF
TGTGCCAGCAGCTTAGTTCGGGTTAACAGGGGGAACACTGAAGCTTTCTTT
>TRBJ2-1|-|TRBV11-2|-
CASSPAPDRYNEQFF
TGTGCCAGCAGCCCCGCCCCGGACAGATACAATGAGCAGTTCTTC
>TRBJ1-1|-|TRBV28|-
CASTIPRGFTEAFF
TGTGCCAGCACCATACCGCGGGGGTTCACTGAAGCTTTCTTT
>TRBJ1-5|-|TRBV27|-
CASSFSTGSGQPQHF
TGTGCCAGCAGTTTTTCAACAGGAAGTGGACAGCCCCAGCATTTT
>TRBJ1-2|-|TRBV30|TRBD1
CAWSAGQVANYGYTF
TGTGCCTGGAGTGCCGGACAGGTAGCTAACTATGGCTACACCTTC
>TRBJ1-2|-|TRBV30|-
CAWSVNRQASRAGYTF
TGTGCCTGGAGTGTAAACCGACAGGCCTCTCGGGCGGGCTACACCTTC
>TRBJ2-5|-|TRBV7-9|-
CASSQIGEAYF
TGTGCCAGCAGCCAAATAGGAGAGGCGTACTTC
>TRBJ1-5|-|TRBV27|TRBD1
CASSPGTASQPQHF
TGTGCCAGCAGTCCCGGGACAGCGAGCCAGCCCCAGCATTTT
>TRBJ1-1|-|TRBV5-4|-
CATKNGEGNTEAFF
TGTGCCACTAAAAATGGGGAGGGGAACACTGAAGCTTTCTTT
>TRBJ1-6|-|TRBV2|TRBD1
CASSESRGENSPLHF
TGTGCCAGCAGTGAAAGCAGGGGGGAAAATTCACCCCTCCACTTT
>TRBJ2-7|-|TRBV4-1|-
CASSQGNMASSYEQYF
TGCGCCAGCAGCCAAGGAAATATGGCAAGCTCCTACGAGCAGTACTTC
>TRBJ2-7|-|TRBV30|-
CAWRLTYEQYF
TGTGCCTGGAGGCTAACCTACGAGCAGTACTTC
>TRBJ2-5|-|TRBV11-2|TRBD2
CASSWTSGSQETQYF
TGTGCCAGCAGCTGGACTAGCGGATCCCAAGAGACCCAGTACTTC